The clone carrying this T cell receptor (beta chain) was picked up many times. The data originate from a study of T cells in Graves' hyperthyroidism and ophthalmopathy. The CDR3 totals 14 residues. In germline, CDR1 is GTSNPN, CDR2 SVGIG (reference sequence). V dropped 8 bases and J dropped 3 bases, with 19 bases sitting between them. The TCR beta CDR3 regions underwent amplification using RNA transcripts as the source. Using the HTBI primer set, a first-round RT-PCR was run on the TCR CDR3. A single record per CDR3 protein comes from TCRdb applying MiXCR to the multiplex PCR reads. This sample yields some 200,000 distinct CDR3 sequences, of which about 15% are seen a single time; 50% belongs to the top ten.

This receptor was identified in a man in his fifties with Graves' hyperthyroidism. The sample was blood. The V gene is TRBV30, the J gene TRBJ1-1; no definite D call. In DNA, the CDR3 is TGTGCCAGCCAGACACGGATGGGCTACACTGAAGCTTTCTTT. Translation: CASQTRMGYTEAFF.